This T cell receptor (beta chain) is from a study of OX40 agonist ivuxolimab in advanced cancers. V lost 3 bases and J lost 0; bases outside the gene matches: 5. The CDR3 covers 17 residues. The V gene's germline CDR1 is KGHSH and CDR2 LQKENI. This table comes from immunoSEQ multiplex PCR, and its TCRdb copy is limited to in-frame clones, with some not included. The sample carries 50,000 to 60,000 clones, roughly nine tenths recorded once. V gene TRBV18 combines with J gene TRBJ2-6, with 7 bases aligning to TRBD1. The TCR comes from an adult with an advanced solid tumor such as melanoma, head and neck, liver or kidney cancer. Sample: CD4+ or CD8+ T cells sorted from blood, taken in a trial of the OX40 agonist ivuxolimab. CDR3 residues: CASSPGQRNSGANVLTF. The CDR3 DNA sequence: TGTGCCAGCTCACCGGGACAGCGGAACTCTGGGGCCAACGTCCTGACTTTC.